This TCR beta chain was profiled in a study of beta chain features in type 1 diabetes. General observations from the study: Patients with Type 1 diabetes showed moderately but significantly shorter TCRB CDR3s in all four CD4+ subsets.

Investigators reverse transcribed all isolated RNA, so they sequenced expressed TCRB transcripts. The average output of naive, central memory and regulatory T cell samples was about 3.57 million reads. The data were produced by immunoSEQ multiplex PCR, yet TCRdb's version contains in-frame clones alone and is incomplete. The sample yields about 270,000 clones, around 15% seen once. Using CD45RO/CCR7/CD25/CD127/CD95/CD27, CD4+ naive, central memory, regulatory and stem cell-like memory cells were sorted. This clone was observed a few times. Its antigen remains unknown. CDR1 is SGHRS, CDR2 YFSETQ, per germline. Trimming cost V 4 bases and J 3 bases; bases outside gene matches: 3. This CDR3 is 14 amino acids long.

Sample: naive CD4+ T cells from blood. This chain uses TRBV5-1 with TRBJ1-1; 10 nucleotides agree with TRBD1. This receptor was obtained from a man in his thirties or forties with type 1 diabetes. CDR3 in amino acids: CASSPGQGDTEAFF. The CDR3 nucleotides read TGCGCCAGCAGCCCTGGACAGGGGGACACTGAAGCTTTCTTT.